Below are 23 T cell receptor beta chains sequenced from a single sample in a study of vaccination effects on CD4 cells after COVID-19. At the end of over 8 days of culture, CD4+ T cells were isolated. Two doses of either BNT162b2 or mRNA-1273 were given to each participant. No cognate antigen is known for these TCRs. This table comes from immunoSEQ multiplex PCR, and its TCRdb copy is limited to in-frame clones, with some not included. The sample yields about 73,000 clones, roughly 73% seen once. Sequenced material: CD4+ T cells from PBMCs cultured without peptide, taken after COVID-19 vaccination. Receptor source: a human donor who received a COVID-19 vaccine.

V is TRBV24-1 and J is TRBJ2-5; weak D call: TRBD2 (7 bases). The germline gives CDR1 KGHDR, CDR2 SFDVKD. Trimming took off 3 bases at V and 4 bases at J, with 14 bases between the two ends. This CDR3 has 15 residues. CDR3 sequence reads: CATSDPGGEGETQYF. CDR3 bases: TGTGCCACCAGTGATCCGGGGGGCGAGGGAGAGACCCAGTACTTC.

The chain carries TRBV2 and TRBJ1-2; weak D call: TRBD1 (6 bases). This CDR3 comprises 15 residues. Germline V gene lookup returns CDR1 SNHLY and CDR2 FYNNEI. Trimming removed 2 bases from V and 0 bases from J, with 10 bases in between. The CDR3 region has the DNA TGTGCCAGCAGTGAATGGGGGGCAGCTAACTATGGCTACACCTTC. This gives the protein CASSEWGAANYGYTF.

CDR3 amino acids: CSVRQGREKLFF. The CDR3 DNA reads TGCAGCGTCCGACAGGGTCGGGAAAAACTGTTTTTT. The rearrangement joins TRBV29-1 to TRBJ1-4; TRBD1 agrees at 7 bases. This CDR3 is built from 12 residues. CDR1 is SQVTM and CDR2 is ANQGSEA in the germline V gene. V was clipped by 6 bases and J by 8 bases; unmatched bases: 6.

The chain recombines TRBV19 with TRBJ1-2, with a weak D call TRBD1 (5 bases). The CDR3 spans 13 residues. Trimming shortened V by 5 bases and J by 8 bases, and 15 bases separated the two germline ends. Germline V CDR1 and CDR2: LNHDA, SQIVND (reference sequence). CDR3 sequence: CASSFHRMLGYTF. The CDR3, as DNA: TGTGCCAGTAGTTTCCACAGGATGCTAGGCTACACCTTC. Full variable domain (outside the CDR3, taken from reference TRBV19 and TRBJ1-2): DGGITQSPKYLFRKEGQNVTLSCEQNLNHDAMYWYRQDPGQGLRLIYYSQIVNDFQKGDIAEGYSVSREKKESFPLTVTSAQKNPTAFYLCASSFHRMLGYTFGSGTRLTVV.

V is TRBV2 and J is TRBJ1-5; D may be TRBD1 (6 bases). Germline V lookup: CDR1 SNHLY, CDR2 FYNNEI. The CDR3 spans 14 residues. Trimming pared 4 bases from V and 7 bases from J, leaving 14 bases between. The CDR3 DNA sequence: TGTGCCAGCAGTGGGGGAAGGGGGAGCCAGCCCCAGCATTTT. As protein: CASSGGRGSQPQHF.

This clone was counted between two and nine times. The chain uses TRBV4-3 and TRBJ1-5; no clear D. Germline V gene sequence: CDR1 LGHNA, CDR2 YSLEER. The CDR3 covers 18 residues. V lost 0 bases to trimming and J lost 0 bases, with 15 bases between them. The CDR3 DNA follows: TGCGCCAGCAGCCAAGATTTCGCAGGCTTATATAGCAATCAGCCCCAGCATTTT. Translation gives CASSQDFAGLYSNQPQHF.

V gene TRBV12-5 combines with J gene TRBJ1-2; D ambiguous. This CDR3 is built from 11 residues. Germline V gives CDR1 LGHNT, CDR2 FRNRAP. Trimming removed 5 bases from V and 6 bases from J, with 7 bases in between. The CDR3 nucleotides read TGTGCTAGTGGTGTCTACCATGGCTACACCTTC. Translating it yields CASGVYHGYTF.

The rearrangement uses TRBV3-1 (or the pseudogene TRBV3-2) and TRBJ2-5, with 10 bases that match TRBD2. Germline-derived CDR1 and CDR2 are LGHDT and YNNKEL (reference sequence). Trimming took 7 bases from V and 0 from J; bases not matched to a gene: 14. This CDR3 comprises 18 residues. The CDR3 nucleotides are TGTGCCAGCACCTACAAGATAGTCGGACTAGCGGACCAAGAGACCCAGTACTTC. This translates into CASTYKIVGLADQETQYF.

This clone was observed a few times. The gene calls are TRBV7-6 and TRBJ2-5; D may be TRBD2 (6 bases). The CDR3 length is 18 residues. Germline V gives CDR1 SGHVS, CDR2 FNYEAQ. V lost 2 bases to trimming and J lost 2 bases, with 21 bases between them. CDR3 nucleotide sequence: TGTGCCAGCAGCTTACGGGGGACGGGGGTAGCGTCACAAGAGACCCAGTACTTC. As protein: CASSLRGTGVASQETQYF.

The chain carries TRBV6-5 and TRBJ2-6, with unresolved D. V was shortened by 9 bases and J by 2 bases, with 11 bases between the two germline ends. The CDR3 loop spans 14 amino acids. The germline CDR1 and CDR2 sequences are MNHEY and SVGAGI. The CDR3: CASLTGPGANVLTF. CDR3 nucleotides: TGTGCCAGTCTGACGGGCCCTGGGGCCAACGTCCTGACTTTC.

This chain joins TRBV11-2 and TRBJ1-4; D remains unclear. Germline CDR1 SGHAT, CDR2 FQNNGV. V gave up 5 bases and J gave up 0 bases, with 19 bases separating them. This CDR3 spans 18 amino acids. The CDR3 nucleotides are TGTGCCAGCAGCCCCTCGTGGGGTTTTGGCGCAACTAATGAAAAACTGTTTTTT. This translates into CASSPSWGFGATNEKLFF. Complete variable domain (other parts from reference TRBV11-2 and TRBJ1-4): EAGVAQSPRYKIIEKRQSVAFWCNPISGHATLYWYQQILGQGPKLLIQFQNNGVVDDSQLPKDRFSAERLKGVDSTLKIQPAKLEDSAVYLCASSPSWGFGATNEKLFFGSGTQLSVL.

The chain combines TRBV5-6 with TRBJ2-2; D not certain. Between the trimmed V and J ends, which lost 5 bases and 8 bases, there was a span of 16 bases. In germline, CDR1 is SGHDT, CDR2 YYEEEE. The CDR3 has 14 residues. For the CDR3, the DNA is TGTGCCAGCAGTTATTGGACGGCCGGGGGGGAGCTGTTTTTT. Residues: CASSYWTAGGELFF.

The chain is built from TRBV24-1 and TRBJ1-2; maybe TRBD1 (6 bases). The CDR3 has 14 residues. Trimming shortened V by 4 bases and J by 7 bases, and 15 bases separated the two germline ends. CDR1 is KGHDR and CDR2 is SFDVKD in the germline V gene. The CDR3 is CATSDAGQISGYTF. The CDR3 bases are TGTGCCACCAGTGACGCGGGACAAATATCTGGCTACACCTTC.

The J gene is TRBJ2-5, the V gene TRBV5-1; no definite D call. Germline V gives CDR1 SGHRS, CDR2 YFSETQ. The germline V and J ends were trimmed by 0 bases and 5 bases, with 5 bases remaining between them. The CDR3 is 12 amino acids. Written as DNA, the CDR3 is TGCGCCAGCAGCTTGGCGCGGGAGACCCAGTACTTC. Translating gives CASSLARETQYF.

The DNA of the CDR3 is TGTGCCACCAGTGACAGGGCGCAATCACCCCTCCACTTT. Translation gives CATSDRAQSPLHF. The chain employs TRBV24-1 and TRBJ1-6; the D gene is possibly TRBD1 (5 bases). The V end was cut by 4 bases, the J end by 10 bases, with 10 bases between. Germline-derived CDR1 and CDR2 are KGHDR and SFDVKD. The CDR3 extends over 13 amino acids.

This chain connects TRBV27 to TRBJ1-6, with a possible D match to TRBD1 (5 bases). Germline values: CDR1 MNHEY, CDR2 SMNVEV (reference sequence). This CDR3 has 16 amino acids. Trimming removed 3 bases at V and 8 bases at J, with 17 bases between. This CDR3 is CASSLRGAERYSPLHF. In DNA, the CDR3 is TGTGCCAGCAGTTTGAGGGGCGCTGAGAGATATTCACCCCTCCACTTT.

The chain couples TRBV6-5 to TRBJ1-2, with 9 bases that match TRBD1. This CDR3 spans 15 amino acids. With V trimmed by 8 bases and J by 2 bases, 9 bases remained unmatched. The germline CDR1 and CDR2 sequences are MNHEY and SVGAGI. CDR3 DNA: TGTGCCAGCGCCCTCACAGGGGGCGCGAACTATGGCTACACCTTC. Amino acids: CASALTGGANYGYTF.

This rearrangement joins TRBV19 to TRBJ1-3; D gene uncertain. Germline CDR1 and CDR2: LNHDA and SQIVND (reference sequence). Trimming removed 4 bases at V and 8 bases at J, with 18 bases between. This CDR3 spans 15 amino acids. The CDR3 spells CASSRRPLLEDTIYF. The CDR3 DNA reads as TGTGCCAGTAGTAGGCGGCCCCTGCTGGAAGACACCATATATTTT.

The genes are TRBV7-6 and TRBJ2-7; 12 bases are shared with TRBD1. With 1 base clipped from V and 6 bases from J, the junction kept 7 bases outside the gene matches. Germline CDR1 is SGHVS and CDR2 is FNYEAQ. This CDR3 has 16 residues. CDR3 nucleotides: TGTGCCAGCAGCTTAGGGCCGGGACAGGGGGCGACCGAGCAGTACGTC. This sequence encodes CASSLGPGQGATEQYV.

The J gene is TRBJ1-6, the V gene TRBV10-2; D not resolved. The germline V and J ends were trimmed by 3 bases and 7 bases, with 13 bases remaining between them. This CDR3 region has 15 residues. Per the germline V gene, CDR1 is WSHSY and CDR2 is SAAADI. The CDR3 nucleotides read TGCGCCAGCAGTGACCCCGGACTGTTCAATTCACCCCTCCACTTT. Its translation is CASSDPGLFNSPLHF.

DNA for the CDR3: TGTGCCAGCAGTGATAGCGGGGGTGCAAATGAGCAGTTCTTC. Residues: CASSDSGGANEQFF. The V and J genes are TRBV6-4 and TRBJ2-1, with TRBD2 matching over 9 bases. The ends lost 3 bases at V and 7 bases at J; junction bases unmatched: 4. Germline assignment: CDR1 MRHNA and CDR2 SNTAGT. The CDR3 length is 14 residues.

This sequence joins TRBV5-6 and TRBJ2-1, with 13 bases aligning to TRBD2. J gave up 7 bases and V 3 bases, and 7 bases lay outside the gene matches. Germline loops: CDR1 SGHDT, CDR2 YYEEEE. There are 16 residues in the CDR3. DNA of the CDR3: TGTGCCAGCAGCTGGCGGACTAGCGGGGGAATAAATGAGCAGTTCTTC. Amino acids: CASSWRTSGGINEQFF.

This clone was picked up a small number of times. The chain is built from TRBV27 and TRBJ2-2; the D gene could be TRBD1 or TRBD2 (5 bases each). Trimming shortened V by 1 base and J by 3 bases, and 9 bases separated the two germline ends. The germline V gene encodes CDR1 MNHEY and CDR2 SMNVEV (reference sequence). The CDR3 has 15 amino acids. CDR3 nucleotide sequence: TGTGCCAGCAGTTTATGGGGGATCGACACCGGGGAGCTGTTTTTT. Translated: CASSLWGIDTGELFF.